This TCR beta chain was documented in a study of human T cells and chemical hapten exposure. The overall study: Each patch test put 0.01% DPC on the upper back, and results were read at 6 days.

Study results and caveats: PT1 expanded TCR counts and patch test score correlated positively. Relative to control repertoires, expanded TCRs gave rise to significantly more large CDR3 similarity clusters.

This clonotype was found a few times. Its antigen is still unknown. Time point meaning: patch test 2, 6 weeks after DPC sensitization. Treatment here: therapeutic diphenylcyclopropenone sensitization with weekly scalp DPC. CDR3 length: 12 amino acids. Trimming took 3 bases from V and 2 from J, leaving 6 bases between them. From germline, CDR1 is SQVTM and CDR2 ANQGSEA. Library preparation tagged each individual cDNA molecule with a unique molecular identifier. TCRdb analysed the RACE reads with MiXCR anew, one entry per CDR3 protein. The sample has tens of thousands of distinct CDR3 sequences, approximately 11% seen once.

This material consisted of whole blood, taken in connection with sensitization to the hapten diphenylcyclopropenone (DPC). The TCR originated in a middle-aged man with alopecia areata. Some clones in this sample may be carry-over from other donors' samples. V and J are TRBV29-1 and TRBJ2-3, with D possibly being TRBD2 (5 bases). This CDR3 reads CSVETNTDTQYF. The CDR3 DNA is TGCAGCGTTGAGACTAACACAGATACGCAGTATTTT.